A selection of T cell receptor beta chains follows, all from one sample in a study of shared clonotypes between healthy human individuals. Clones were sequenced by immunoSEQ multiplex PCR, and TCRdb holds only the in-frame ones, with some missing. Of over a million clones listed, around 78% are singletons. Sequenced sample: memory CD4+ T cells from PBMCs. Receptors originate from a man younger than 30 in good health. Some clones in this sample may be carry-over from other donors' samples. Both conserved end residues are part of each CDR3. D genes are given only for firm matches. Expanded clones are given a class, and other clones once, few, many or no size at all.

v_gene: TRBV25-1; j_gene: TRBJ2-2; abundance: NA; d_gene: TRBD1; CDR3aa: CASSELGQGLPGELFF; CDR3nt: TGTGCCAGCAGTGAATTAGGACAGGGCCTTCCCGGGGAGCTGTTTTTT
v_gene: TRBV2; j_gene: TRBJ2-2; abundance: NA; d_gene: TRBD1; CDR3aa: CASSGGTGIFPGELFF; CDR3nt: TGTGCCAGCAGTGGCGGGACAGGTATCTTTCCCGGGGAGCTGTTTTTT
v_gene: TRBV30; j_gene: TRBJ2-7; abundance: NA; d_gene: NA; CDR3aa: CAWSKGRYEQYF; CDR3nt: TGTGCCTGGAGCAAGGGCCGCTACGAGCAGTACTTC
v_gene: TRBV20-1; j_gene: TRBJ1-1; abundance: NA; d_gene: NA; CDR3aa: CSNRVEAFF; CDR3nt: TGCAGTAACAGGGTAGAGGCTTTCTTT
v_gene: TRBV9; j_gene: TRBJ2-1; abundance: few; d_gene: NA; CDR3aa: CASSVGQTYNEQFF; CDR3nt: TGTGCCAGCAGCGTAGGGCAAACCTACAATGAGCAGTTCTTC
v_gene: TRBV30; j_gene: TRBJ2-5; abundance: NA; d_gene: NA; CDR3aa: CAWAGNTYQETQYF; CDR3nt: TGTGCCTGGGCGGGTAACACCTACCAAGAGACCCAGTACTTC
v_gene: TRBV9; j_gene: TRBJ1-2; abundance: once; d_gene: NA; CDR3aa: CASSVKVGYGYTF; CDR3nt: TGTGCCAGCAGCGTTAAGGTGGGCTATGGCTACACCTTC
v_gene: TRBV4-1; j_gene: TRBJ1-6; abundance: NA; d_gene: NA; CDR3aa: CASSQDSQGNSPLHF; CDR3nt: TGCGCCAGCAGCCAAGACTCACAGGGCAACTCACCCCTCCACTTT
v_gene: TRBV2; j_gene: TRBJ1-5; abundance: few; d_gene: NA; CDR3aa: CASSGEQGWVQPQHF; CDR3nt: TGTGCCAGCAGCGGAGAACAGGGATGGGTCCAGCCCCAGCATTTT
v_gene: TRBV4-3; j_gene: TRBJ1-2; abundance: NA; d_gene: NA; CDR3aa: CASSQVRTNYFAGGYTF; CDR3nt: TGCGCCAGCAGCCAAGTGCGGACAAACTATTTCGCGGGGGGCTACACCTTC
v_gene: TRBV7-2; j_gene: TRBJ2-7; abundance: NA; d_gene: TRBD1; CDR3aa: CASSIQGYEQYF; CDR3nt: TGTGCCAGCAGCATACAGGGGTACGAGCAGTACTTC
v_gene: TRBV9; j_gene: TRBJ2-3; abundance: once; d_gene: TRBD2; CDR3aa: CASSSGVAGGLTDTQYF; CDR3nt: TGTGCCAGCAGCTCGGGGGTAGCGGGAGGACTCACAGATACGCAGTATTTT
v_gene: TRBV7-2; j_gene: TRBJ2-3; abundance: NA; d_gene: TRBD2; CDR3aa: CASSLGLAGAQDTQYF; CDR3nt: TGTGCCAGCAGCTTAGGACTAGCGGGTGCACAAGATACGCAGTATTTT
v_gene: TRBV7-8; j_gene: TRBJ1-4; abundance: NA; d_gene: NA; CDR3aa: CASSSWTRDEKLFF; CDR3nt: TGTGCCAGCAGCTCGTGGACCAGGGACGAAAAACTGTTTTTT